One sample yielded the 27 T cell receptor beta chains listed below, sequenced in a study of naive and memory T cell subsets. The SP2 primer and nested alpha and beta constant region primers amplified ligated cDNA in four rounds. MiXCR was run by TCRdb on the UMI-ligation and nested PCR reads, yielding one entry per CDR3 protein. The repertoire holds about 37,000 distinct CDR3 sequences, more than 9.5% seen once, with roughly 3.6% in the top ten. Stated treatment: skin biopsy from PPD injection site in Mantoux-positive individual. A UMI-containing oligonucleotide was joined by 3' ligation to the TCR cDNA template. The sequenced sample was skin, obtained from a tuberculin skin test site. The receptors were sampled from an adult in good health.

This clonotype came up many times. This rearrangement joins TRBV3-1 to TRBJ2-7, with D unclear. This CDR3 spans 15 amino acids. CDR1 and CDR2 (germline): LGHDT, YNNKEL (reference sequence). V was pared by 0 bases and J by 6 bases, with 15 bases between. The CDR3 DNA reads TGTGCCAGCAGCCAAGAAGCCCCAACTTGGGGCGAGCAGTACTTC. This encodes CASSQEAPTWGEQYF.

In this sample, this clonotype turned up a few times. The chain combines TRBV9 with TRBJ1-2, with unresolved D. The CDR3 totals 15 residues. The V gene's germline CDR1 is SGDLS and CDR2 YYNGEE. Trimming took off 0 bases at V and 4 bases at J, with 13 bases between the two ends. The CDR3 DNA reads TGTGCCAGCAGCGTAGATTGGGTACCGATCTATGGCTACACCTTC. This codes for CASSVDWVPIYGYTF.

This clonotype has ten or more counts. The V call is TRBV6-6, the J call TRBJ2-1, with 7 nucleotides matching TRBD2. The germline V gene has CDR1 MNHNY and CDR2 SVGAGI (reference sequence). The CDR3 has 20 residues. With V trimmed by 0 bases and J by 3 bases, 17 bases remained unmatched. The CDR3 DNA reads TGTGCCAGCAGTTACTCGATTACCCTCGATGCGGGGGTCGGCTACAATGAGCAGTTCTTC. Translation: CASSYSITLDAGVGYNEQFF.

This clonotype has only a few counts. This rearrangement joins TRBV12-3 or TRBV12-4 to TRBJ1-2; no reliable D call. Trimming removed 5 bases at V and 3 bases at J, with 16 bases between. This CDR3 comprises 15 residues. DNA of the CDR3: TGTGCCAGCAGTCCGATGCTTAACTGGGACTATGGCTACACCTTC. This sequence encodes CASSPMLNWDYGYTF.

This clonotype was recorded at least ten times. The CDR3 loop is CSAAPDETQYF. The CDR3 coding sequence is TGCAGCGCTGCCCCAGATGAGACCCAGTACTTC. This chain connects TRBV29-1 to TRBJ2-5; D not certain. Trimming stripped 7 bases from V and 5 bases from J, with 11 bases between. CDR1 and CDR2 (germline): SQVTM, ANQGSEA. The CDR3 covers 11 residues.

Only a few counts were recorded for this clonotype. The chain links TRBV12-3 or TRBV12-4 to TRBJ2-3; TRBD2 matches 9 bases. The trim removed 6 bases at V and 4 bases at J, leaving 5 bases unmatched. The CDR3 is made up of 14 amino acids. The CDR3 reads CASRKREAADTQYF. The CDR3 DNA reads as TGTGCCAGCAGAAAGCGGGAGGCGGCAGATACGCAGTATTTT.

This clonotype was detected many times. This chain joins TRBV7-6 and TRBJ2-3; a weak D match, TRBD2 (7 bases). The CDR3 totals 14 residues. CDR1 SGHVS and CDR2 FNYEAQ come from the germline V gene. V lost 6 bases and J 6 bases, leaving 16 bases between the germline ends. CDR3 bases: TGTGCCAGCAGTCAAGCGGCGGGGGCGGATACGCAGTATTTT. Its protein product is CASSQAAGADTQYF.

The chain uses TRBV19 and TRBJ2-1; D gene ambiguous. V was clipped by 6 bases and J by 7 bases, with 16 bases between them. CDR1 LNHDA and CDR2 SQIVND come from the germline V gene (reference sequence). CDR3 length equals 14 residues. The CDR3 sequence: CASSWRPDANEQFF. In nucleotides, the CDR3 is TGTGCCAGTAGCTGGCGCCCAGACGCAAATGAGCAGTTCTTC.

For this clonotype: Just one base apart from a much larger clone, this may be a read error. V usage is TRBV12-5 and J usage is TRBJ2-1, with D tentatively TRBD2 (6 bases). The CDR3 extends over 15 amino acids. Germline V gene sequence: CDR1 LGHNT, CDR2 FRNRAP. V was shortened by 8 bases and J by 8 bases, with 22 bases between the two germline ends. CDR3 DNA: TGTGCTAGTTGCCGGGACTCAGTTTGCGTCGATGAGCAGTTCTTC. Its translation is CASCRDSVCVDEQFF.

The chain couples TRBV20-1 to TRBJ2-3; 7 bases fit TRBD2. Germline trimming cut 1 base from V and 2 bases from J; bases unmatched to any gene: 18. Germline CDR1 DFQATT, CDR2 SNEGSKA (reference sequence). This CDR3 is built from 19 residues. CDR3 residues: CSARGWRGRDGGPTDTQYF. Written as DNA, the CDR3 is TGCAGTGCTAGAGGATGGCGGGGGAGAGACGGCGGGCCCACAGATACGCAGTATTTT.

This clonotype has a count of ten or more. This rearrangement joins TRBV18 to TRBJ2-5; TRBD1 agrees at 10 bases. J lost 5 bases, V lost 6 bases, and 3 bases had no gene match. CDR1 and CDR2 from the germline V gene are KGHSH and LQKENI. The CDR3 consists of 13 residues. CDR3 bases: TGTGCCAGCTCTCCGGGACAGGGGGAGACCCAGTACTTC. It yields the protein CASSPGQGETQYF.

The chain employs TRBV20-1 and TRBJ2-7, with 9 bases matching TRBD1. The junction had 12 bases not matched to a gene; V was cut back by 5 bases and J by 7 bases. From germline, CDR1 is DFQATT and CDR2 SNEGSKA (reference sequence). This CDR3 is built from 14 residues. For the CDR3, the DNA is TGCAGTGCTGGGACAGGGAGGGGGGGCAGAGAGCAGTACTTC. Encoded protein: CSAGTGRGGREQYF.

The J gene is TRBJ1-4, the V gene TRBV29-1; 8 bases are shared with TRBD1. CDR1 and CDR2 (germline): SQVTM, ANQGSEA. The V gene end was trimmed by 0 bases and the J gene end by 8 bases; junction bases not matched to a gene: 2. CDR3 length: 13 residues. CDR3: CSVEDRGQEKLFF. The CDR3 DNA follows: TGCAGCGTTGAAGACAGGGGGCAAGAAAAACTGTTTTTT.

This clonotype was seen repeatedly, ten times or more. The chain combines TRBV7-6 with TRBJ1-5; the D is unclear. CDR1 and CDR2 from the germline V gene are SGHVS and FNYEAQ. This CDR3 contains 15 residues. V lost 1 base to trimming and J lost 2 bases, with 9 bases between them. CDR3: CASSLVGGGNQPQHF. CDR3 coding DNA: TGTGCCAGCAGCTTAGTTGGAGGAGGCAATCAGCCCCAGCATTTT.

This clonotype was seen at least ten times. This chain joins TRBV5-1 and TRBJ1-6; 8 positions match TRBD1. This CDR3 is built from 16 residues. V gave up 0 bases and J gave up 7 bases; unmatched junction bases: 6. Per germline, CDR1 SGHRS and CDR2 YFSETQ. As DNA, the CDR3 is TGCGCCAGCAGCTTGGTCCCGGGACAGGTCAATTCACCCCTCCACTTT. Its translation is CASSLVPGQVNSPLHF.

This chain connects TRBV7-8 to TRBJ2-2; TRBD1 matches 7 bases. CDR3 length: 16 residues. The V gene's germline CDR1 is SGHVS and CDR2 FQNEAQ. The V and J ends lost 5 bases and 1 base, in that order; junction bases with no gene match: 7. CDR3 bases: TGTGCCAGCAGCATATACAGGGGTCAGAACACCGGGGAGCTGTTTTTT. Its protein is CASSIYRGQNTGELFF.

Only a few counts were recorded for this clonotype. The chain employs TRBV6-5 and TRBJ1-4; a weak D match, TRBD1 (6 bases). V lost 0 bases and J 13 bases, leaving 24 bases between the germline ends. Germline V gives CDR1 MNHEY, CDR2 SVGAGI. The CDR3 has 17 residues. CDR3 sequence reads: CASSYSSGTTGFRGLFF. CDR3 nucleotides: TGTGCCAGCAGTTACTCGAGCGGCACGACAGGCTTTAGAGGACTGTTTTTT.

This clonotype was recorded at least ten times. The chain employs TRBV12-3 or TRBV12-4 and TRBJ2-7; 10 nucleotides match TRBD1. There are 16 residues in the CDR3. V lost 5 bases and J lost 2; bases outside the gene matches: 9. CDR3 in amino acids: CASSQAGQGPPYEQYF. The CDR3 coding sequence is TGTGCCAGCAGTCAAGCGGGACAGGGGCCCCCCTACGAGCAGTACTTC.

This clonotype has a count of ten or more. This chain links TRBV7-2 with TRBJ1-1; weak D call: TRBD1 (5 bases). CDR1 is SGHTA, CDR2 FQGNSA, per germline. The CDR3 spans 15 residues. V lost 4 bases to trimming and J lost 1 base, with 13 bases between them. The CDR3 loop is CASSSRWGGNTEAFF. The CDR3 bases are TGTGCCAGCAGCTCCCGTTGGGGGGGGAACACTGAAGCTTTCTTT.

This clonotype has ten or more counts. The chain has TRBV7-2 and TRBJ2-3; maybe TRBD2 (6 bases). Germline loops: CDR1 SGHTA, CDR2 FQGNSA. Trimming took off 5 bases at V and 0 bases at J, with 15 bases between the two ends. The CDR3 has 16 residues. This CDR3 reads CASSPWAGPSTDTQYF. The CDR3 coding sequence is TGTGCCAGCAGCCCATGGGCGGGGCCTAGCACAGATACGCAGTATTTT.

V and J are TRBV6-2 or TRBV6-3 and TRBJ2-1, with TRBD2 identical over 8 bases. Germline CDR1 MNHEY, CDR2 SVGEGT. V lost 6 bases to trimming and J lost 4 bases; unmatched junction nucleotides: 8. The CDR3 totals 15 residues. The CDR3 nucleotides read TGTGCCAGCAGGAAAGCGGGACTAGGATACAATGAGCAGTTCTTC. Protein product: CASRKAGLGYNEQFF.

The V and J genes are TRBV10-2 and TRBJ1-4; TRBD1 aligns across 7 bases. The CDR3 spans 15 residues. Germline CDR1 is WSHSY and CDR2 is SAAADI. V lost 4 bases to trimming and J lost 3 bases; unmatched junction nucleotides: 5. This CDR3 is CASSGDRVANEKLFF. The CDR3 bases are TGCGCCAGCAGTGGAGACAGGGTCGCTAATGAAAAACTGTTTTTT.

This clonotype was seen a few times. The chain has TRBV20-1 and TRBJ2-5; either TRBD1 or TRBD2 may supply D (5 bases each). Germline V lookup: CDR1 DFQATT, CDR2 SNEGSKA (reference sequence). V lost 4 bases and J lost 4, with 10 bases in between. The CDR3 loop spans 12 amino acids. The CDR3 loop is CSATTRGETQYF. CDR3 sequence (DNA): TGCAGTGCTACAACTAGGGGAGAGACCCAGTACTTC.

The chain has TRBV5-1 and TRBJ2-5; 9 positions agree with TRBD2. CDR3 length: 16 residues. The V gene's germline CDR1 is SGHRS and CDR2 YFSETQ. The ends lost 4 bases at V and 2 bases at J; junction bases unmatched: 9. The CDR3 nucleotides are TGCGCCAGCAGCCGGCGGGGACTAGCCGAACAAGAGACCCAGTACTTC. Translation: CASSRRGLAEQETQYF. Combining the CDR3 with reference TRBV5-1 and TRBJ2-5 gives the whole variable domain KAGVTQTPRYLIKTRGQQVTLSCSPISGHRSVSWYQQTPGQGLQFLFEYFSETQRNKGNFPGRFSGRQFSNSRSEMNVSTLELGDSALYLCASSRRGLAEQETQYFGPGTRLLVL.

As regards this clonotype: Since a much larger clone is just one base distant, this may be a read error. The J gene is TRBJ2-3, the V gene TRBV7-3; either TRBD1 or TRBD2 may fit D (5 bases each). The V gene's germline CDR1 is SGHTA and CDR2 FQGTGA. CDR3 length equals 15 residues. DNA for the CDR3: TGTGCCAGCAGCCTAAGCGTACGGGGCACAGGTACGCAGTATTTT. Translation: CASSLSVRGTGTQYF.

Note on this clonotype: A read error may explain this, as a much larger clone is one base away. CDR3 protein: CSVEGGGSMGGNEQYF. The CDR3, as DNA: TGCAGCGTTGAAGGTGGAGGGTCTATGGGAGGCAACGAGCAGTACTTC. The rearrangement joins TRBV29-1 to TRBJ2-7, with a weak D call TRBD2 (6 bases). Germline-derived CDR1 and CDR2 are SQVTM and ANQGSEA. CDR3 length: 16 amino acids. Deletions cut 1 base from V and 5 bases from J, with 21 bases between.

Remarks on this clonotype: Possible read error: a much larger clone is one base away. The chain combines TRBV6-6 with TRBJ2-7; 9 nucleotides match TRBD1. This CDR3 region has 13 residues. Trimming cost V 8 bases and J 7 bases; bases outside gene matches: 9. Germline assignment: CDR1 MNHNY and CDR2 SVGAGI (reference sequence). CDR3 sequence (DNA): TGTGCCAGCGGAGGGACAGGGATGAGAGAGCAGTACTTC. Residues: CASGGTGMREQYF.